Shown below are 5 T cell receptor beta chains from a single sample sequenced in a study of blood T cell repertoires in COVID-19. The data were produced by immunoSEQ multiplex PCR, yet TCRdb's version contains in-frame clones alone and is incomplete. The table includes roughly 8,200 clones, about 86% detected once. Sequenced input: peripheral blood. The origin of the receptors is a human donor with active COVID-19. The donor label of this sample is uncertain.

This rearrangement joins TRBV3-1 (or the pseudogene TRBV3-2) to TRBJ1-5; D gene unclear. The germline V gene has CDR1 LGHDT and CDR2 YNNKEL (reference sequence). This CDR3 is built from 16 residues. Trimming shortened V by 4 bases and J by 5 bases, and 18 bases separated the two germline ends. The CDR3, as DNA: TGTGCCAGCAGCCGTACGAATCTTTGGCATCATCAGCCCCAGCATTTT. This translates into CASSRTNLWHHQPQHF.

As DNA, the CDR3 is TGTGCCAGCAGCTCACGGGGGGTCGGCTACACCTTC. Residues: CASSSRGVGYTF. The chain joins TRBV11-2 to TRBJ1-2; weak D call: TRBD1 (5 bases). The CDR3 contains 12 residues. CDR1 SGHAT and CDR2 FQNNGV come from the germline V gene. V was clipped by 4 bases and J by 8 bases, with 11 bases between them.

As to this clone: At one end the junction does not follow the germline gene, possibly because of a read error. The rearrangement uses TRBV7-7 and TRBJ2-5; 10 nucleotides agree with TRBD2. The CDR3 covers 14 residues. Per germline, CDR1 SSHAT and CDR2 FNYEAQ (reference sequence). DNA of the CDR3: TGTGCTAGCAGCCTGACTAGCGGGCCATCGCCGGCCTACTTC. This codes for CASSLTSGPSPAYF.

The chain is built from TRBV19 and TRBJ1-1; tentatively, D is TRBD1 (5 bases). CDR1 LNHDA and CDR2 SQIVND come from the germline V gene (reference sequence). The CDR3 is 14 residues long. V lost 6 bases and J lost 4, with 15 bases in between. The CDR3 loop reads CASRPSGGGTEAFF. The CDR3 DNA sequence: TGTGCCAGTAGGCCCAGCGGGGGAGGCACTGAAGCTTTCTTT.

The chain joins TRBV2 to TRBJ2-3, with D tentatively TRBD2 (7 bases). The CDR3 totals 10 residues. Germline V gene lookup returns CDR1 SNHLY and CDR2 FYNNEI. Between the trimmed V and J ends, which lost 11 bases and 15 bases, there was a span of 18 bases. CDR3 in DNA: TGTGCCCCCGGGGGGCCATTGGGATATTTT. Its protein product is CAPGGPLGYF.